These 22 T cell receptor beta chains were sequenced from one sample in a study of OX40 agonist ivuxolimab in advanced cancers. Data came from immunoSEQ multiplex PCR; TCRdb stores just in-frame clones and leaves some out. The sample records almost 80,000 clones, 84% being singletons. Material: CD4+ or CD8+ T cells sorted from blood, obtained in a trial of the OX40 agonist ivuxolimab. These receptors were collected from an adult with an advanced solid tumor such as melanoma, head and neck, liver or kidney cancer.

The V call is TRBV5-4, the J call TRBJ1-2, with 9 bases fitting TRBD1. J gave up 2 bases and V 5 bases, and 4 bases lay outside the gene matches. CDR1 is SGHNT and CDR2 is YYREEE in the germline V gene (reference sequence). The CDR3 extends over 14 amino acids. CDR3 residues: CASRPGTGNYGYTF. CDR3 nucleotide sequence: TGTGCCAGCAGGCCCGGGACAGGGAACTATGGCTACACCTTC.

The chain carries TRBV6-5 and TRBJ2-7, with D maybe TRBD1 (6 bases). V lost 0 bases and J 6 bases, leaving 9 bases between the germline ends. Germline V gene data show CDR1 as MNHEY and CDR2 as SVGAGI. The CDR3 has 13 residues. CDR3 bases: TGTGCCAGCAGTTACTCGAGGGGGTTCGAGCAGTACGTC. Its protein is CASSYSRGFEQYV.

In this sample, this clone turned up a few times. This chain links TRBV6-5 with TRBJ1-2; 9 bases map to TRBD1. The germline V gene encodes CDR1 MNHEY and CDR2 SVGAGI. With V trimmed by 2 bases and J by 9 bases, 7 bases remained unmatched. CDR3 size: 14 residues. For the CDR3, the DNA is TGTGCCAGCAGTTACACCCGGGACAGGGCGAGCTACACCTTC. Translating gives CASSYTRDRASYTF.

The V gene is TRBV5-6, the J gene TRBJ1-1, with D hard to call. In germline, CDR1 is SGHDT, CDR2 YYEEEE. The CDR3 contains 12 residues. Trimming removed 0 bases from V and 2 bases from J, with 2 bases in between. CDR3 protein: CASSLVNTEAFF. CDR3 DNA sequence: TGTGCCAGCAGCTTGGTTAACACTGAAGCTTTCTTT.

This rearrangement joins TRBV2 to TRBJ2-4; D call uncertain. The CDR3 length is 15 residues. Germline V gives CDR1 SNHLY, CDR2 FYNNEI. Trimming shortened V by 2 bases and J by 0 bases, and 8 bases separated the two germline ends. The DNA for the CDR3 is TGTGCCAGCAGTGAATTGTCGGTAGCCAAAAACATTCAGTACTTC. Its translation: CASSELSVAKNIQYF.

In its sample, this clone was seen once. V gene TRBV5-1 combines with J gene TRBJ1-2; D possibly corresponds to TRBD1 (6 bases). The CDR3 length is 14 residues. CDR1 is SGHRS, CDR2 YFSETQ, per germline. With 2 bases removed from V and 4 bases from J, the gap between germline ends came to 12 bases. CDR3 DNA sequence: TGCGCCAGCAGCTTCGGGGGGCGCAGCTATGGCTACACCTTC. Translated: CASSFGGRSYGYTF.

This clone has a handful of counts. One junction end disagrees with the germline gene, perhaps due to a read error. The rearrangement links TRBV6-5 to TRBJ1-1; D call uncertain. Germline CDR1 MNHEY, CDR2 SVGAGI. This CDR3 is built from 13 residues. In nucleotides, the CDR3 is TGTGCCACCTCGATTAGGGAGAACGCTGAAGCTTTCTTT. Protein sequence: CATSIRENAEAFF.

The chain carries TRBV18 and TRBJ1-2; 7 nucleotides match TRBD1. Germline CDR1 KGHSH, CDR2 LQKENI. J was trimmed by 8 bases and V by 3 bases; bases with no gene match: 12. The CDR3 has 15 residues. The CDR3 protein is CASSPAGQVGKGYTF. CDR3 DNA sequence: TGTGCCAGCTCACCGGCCGGACAGGTGGGGAAGGGCTACACCTTC.

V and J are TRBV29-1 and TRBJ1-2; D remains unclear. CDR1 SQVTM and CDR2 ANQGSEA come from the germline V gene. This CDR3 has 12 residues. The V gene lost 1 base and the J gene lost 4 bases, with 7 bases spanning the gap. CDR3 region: CSVEGTPYGYTF. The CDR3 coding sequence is TGCAGCGTTGAAGGTACCCCCTATGGCTACACCTTC.

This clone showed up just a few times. In DNA form, the CDR3 reads TGTGCCAGCAGCTCCTTATGGGACAGGGAGAGAGATACGCAGTATTTT. The encoded protein is CASSSLWDRERDTQYF. The V and J genes are TRBV7-8 and TRBJ2-3; TRBD1 aligns across 9 bases. Germline-derived CDR1 and CDR2 are SGHVS and FQNEAQ. Trimming removed 4 bases from V and 5 bases from J; junction bases left unmatched: 10. This CDR3 is 16 amino acids long.

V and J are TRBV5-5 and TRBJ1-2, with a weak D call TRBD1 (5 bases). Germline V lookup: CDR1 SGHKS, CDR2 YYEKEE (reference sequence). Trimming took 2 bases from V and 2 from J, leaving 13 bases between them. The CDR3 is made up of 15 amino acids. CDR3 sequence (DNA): TGTGCCAGCAGCTTAGCCGGGACGGTAAACTATGGCTACACCTTC. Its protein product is CASSLAGTVNYGYTF. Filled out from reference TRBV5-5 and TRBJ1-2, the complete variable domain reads DAGVTQSPTHLIKTRGQQVTLRCSPISGHKSVSWYQQVLGQGPQFIFQYYEKEERGRGNFPDRFSARQFPNYSSELNVNALLLGDSALYLCASSLAGTVNYGYTFGSGTRLTVV.

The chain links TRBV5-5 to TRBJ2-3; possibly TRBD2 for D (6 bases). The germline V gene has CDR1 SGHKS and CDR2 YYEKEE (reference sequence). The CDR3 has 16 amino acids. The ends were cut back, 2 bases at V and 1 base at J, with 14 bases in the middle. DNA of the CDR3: TGTGCCAGCAGCTTACGGGCTAGCGCAGGCACAGATACGCAGTATTTT. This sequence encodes CASSLRASAGTDTQYF.

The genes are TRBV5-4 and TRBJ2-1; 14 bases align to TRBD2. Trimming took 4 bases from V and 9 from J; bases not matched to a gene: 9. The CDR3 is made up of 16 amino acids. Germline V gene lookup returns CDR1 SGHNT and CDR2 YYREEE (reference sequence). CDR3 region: CASSPRLAGGGIEQFF. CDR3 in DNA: TGTGCCAGCAGCCCCCGACTAGCGGGGGGGGGAATTGAGCAGTTCTTC.

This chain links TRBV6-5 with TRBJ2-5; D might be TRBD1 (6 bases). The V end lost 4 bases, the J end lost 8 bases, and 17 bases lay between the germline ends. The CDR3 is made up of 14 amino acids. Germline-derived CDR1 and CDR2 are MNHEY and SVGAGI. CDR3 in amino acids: CASSFQALGGTQYF. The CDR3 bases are TGTGCCAGCAGTTTTCAGGCCCTAGGGGGTACCCAGTACTTC.

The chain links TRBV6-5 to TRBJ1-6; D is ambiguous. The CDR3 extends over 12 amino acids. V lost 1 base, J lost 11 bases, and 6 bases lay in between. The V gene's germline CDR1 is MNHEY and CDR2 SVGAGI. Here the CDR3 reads CASSYLGPPLHF. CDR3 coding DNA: TGTGCCAGCAGTTACTTGGGCCCACCCCTCCACTTT.

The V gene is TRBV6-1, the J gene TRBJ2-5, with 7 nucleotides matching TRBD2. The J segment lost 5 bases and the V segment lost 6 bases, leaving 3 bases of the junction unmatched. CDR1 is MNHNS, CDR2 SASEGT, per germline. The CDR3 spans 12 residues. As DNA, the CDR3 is TGTGCCAGCAGGGCTAGCGGCGAGACCCAGTACTTC. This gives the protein CASRASGETQYF.

The CDR3 bases are TGTGCCACCAGCAGAGATCCTACGGGAGCAGAGACCCAGTACTTC. Its protein product is CATSRDPTGAETQYF. The J gene is TRBJ2-5, the V gene TRBV15; possible D gene TRBD2, 6 bases. Trimming left V 0 bases short and J 4 bases short, with 12 bases between. CDR1 LNHNV and CDR2 YYDKDF come from the germline V gene (reference sequence). The CDR3 loop spans 15 amino acids.

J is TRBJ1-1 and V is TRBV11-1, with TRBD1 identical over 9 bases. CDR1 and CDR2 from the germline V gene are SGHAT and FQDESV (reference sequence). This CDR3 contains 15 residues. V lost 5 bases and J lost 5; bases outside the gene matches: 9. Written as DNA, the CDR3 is TGTGCCAGCAGCCTCCAACAGGGGGCAGGGACTGAAGCTTTCTTT. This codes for CASSLQQGAGTEAFF.

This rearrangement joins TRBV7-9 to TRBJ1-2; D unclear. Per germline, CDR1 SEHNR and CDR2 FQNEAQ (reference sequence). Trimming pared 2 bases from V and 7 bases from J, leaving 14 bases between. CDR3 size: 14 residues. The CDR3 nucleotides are TGTGCCAGCAGCTTATTTCGGGGTATAAGTGGCTACACCTTC. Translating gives CASSLFRGISGYTF.

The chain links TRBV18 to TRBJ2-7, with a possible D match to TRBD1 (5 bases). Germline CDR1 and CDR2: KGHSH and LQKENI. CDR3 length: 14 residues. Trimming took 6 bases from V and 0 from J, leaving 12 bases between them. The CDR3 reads CASSSDSVSYEQYF. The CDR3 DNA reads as TGTGCCAGCTCCTCAGACAGTGTCTCCTACGAGCAGTACTTC.

The CDR3, as DNA: TGTGCCAGCATGGAAGGGAACTATGGCTACACCTTC. It translates to CASMEGNYGYTF. The rearrangement uses TRBV6-5 and TRBJ1-2; D is unresolved. There are 12 residues in the CDR3. Per germline, CDR1 MNHEY and CDR2 SVGAGI. V was pared by 7 bases and J by 2 bases, with 8 bases between.

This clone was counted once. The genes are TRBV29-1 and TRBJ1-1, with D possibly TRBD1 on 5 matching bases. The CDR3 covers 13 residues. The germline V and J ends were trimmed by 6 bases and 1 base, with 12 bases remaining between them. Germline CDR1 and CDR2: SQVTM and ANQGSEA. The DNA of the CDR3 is TGCAGCGTCGGTTTTACAGGGAACACTGAAGCTTTCTTT. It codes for CSVGFTGNTEAFF.